Each of the 10 T cell receptor beta chains below was sequenced from the same sample in a study of post-analysis software for immune sequencing data. Whole-study results and caveats: A few TRBV segments occurring more often in patients than controls included TRBV5-6, TRBV5-1 and TRBV20-1.

Carried by the TCR beta cDNA libraries were unique molecular identifiers. TCRdb reprocessed the PCR reads via MiXCR and lists one record per CDR3 protein. The sample shows hundreds of thousands of distinct CDR3 sequences, roughly 29% of them seen only once. Which antigens these TCRs recognize remains unknown. Material for sequencing was blood. All receptors come from a girl aged 5 to 17 with multiple sclerosis.

This clonotype was seen a handful of times. This chain connects TRBV11-2 to TRBJ1-1; 8 bases align to TRBD1. Germline values: CDR1 SGHAT, CDR2 FQNNGV. The V and J ends lost 4 bases and 4 bases, in that order; junction bases with no gene match: 8. This CDR3 spans 15 amino acids. As DNA, the CDR3 is TGTGCCAGCAGCTCCTCACAGGGGGGAGTCACTGAAGCTTTCTTT. It translates to CASSSSQGGVTEAFF.

This rearrangement joins TRBV9 to TRBJ1-2; D ambiguous. This CDR3 region has 13 residues. Trimming cost V 4 bases and J 4 bases, with 11 bases left between them. In germline, CDR1 is SGDLS, CDR2 YYNGEE. CDR3 amino acids: CASSLRFGYGYTF. In nucleotides, the CDR3 is TGTGCCAGCAGCCTGCGATTTGGCTATGGCTACACCTTC. Drawing the rest from reference TRBV9 and TRBJ1-2, the complete variable domain is DSGVTQTPKHLITATGQRVTLRCSPRSGDLSVYWYQQSLDQGLQFLIQYYNGEERAKGNILERFSAQQFPDLHSELNLSSLELGDSALYFCASSLRFGYGYTFGSGTRLTVV.

This clonotype was seen only a few times. The rearrangement joins TRBV12-3 or TRBV12-4 to TRBJ2-5; possibly TRBD2 for D (5 bases). The germline V and J ends were trimmed by 1 base and 11 bases, with 14 bases remaining between them. The CDR3 runs 13 residues. The chain's CDR3 is CASSLGEYNEQYF. CDR3 in DNA: TGTGCCAGCAGTTTAGGGGAGTACAATGAGCAGTACTTC.

V and J are TRBV7-2 and TRBJ1-5; D remains unclear. The length of the CDR3 is 13 residues. CDR1 and CDR2 from the germline V gene are SGHTA and FQGNSA. V was cut by 2 bases and J by 0 bases, with 2 bases left in between. This chain's CDR3 is CASSLTSNQPQHF. The CDR3 region has the DNA TGTGCCAGCAGCTTAACTAGCAATCAGCCCCAGCATTTT. Supplemented by reference TRBV7-2 and TRBJ1-5, the full variable domain reads GAGVSQSPSNKVTEKGKDVELRCDPISGHTALYWYRQSLGQGLEFLIYFQGNSAPDKSGLPSDRFSAERTGGSVSTLTIQRTQQEDSAVYLCASSLTSNQPQHFGDGTRLSIL.

This clonotype was detected ten times or more. This chain uses TRBV7-2 with TRBJ2-5; 9 bases agree with TRBD1. Losses at the gene ends were 5 bases for V and 5 bases for J; bases not matched to a gene: 3. From germline, CDR1 is SGHTA and CDR2 FQGNSA. The CDR3 is 13 amino acids. The CDR3 sequence: CASSRTGDETQYF. The CDR3 DNA reads TGTGCCAGCAGCCGGACAGGGGATGAGACCCAGTACTTC.

This chain connects TRBV15 to TRBJ2-7, with TRBD1 identical over 9 bases. Germline V gives CDR1 LNHNV, CDR2 YYDKDF (reference sequence). Trimming at V came to 1 base and at J to 3 bases, leaving 4 bases not matched to a gene. CDR3 length: 15 residues. The chain's CDR3 is CATSRVPDRGYEQYF. The CDR3 DNA is TGTGCCACCAGCAGAGTCCCGGACAGGGGCTACGAGCAGTACTTC.

This clonotype showed up just a few times. This chain's CDR3 is CASSLSREADTQYF. In DNA, the CDR3 is TGTGCCAGCAGCTTATCCAGGGAGGCAGATACGCAGTATTTT. This chain connects TRBV7-2 to TRBJ2-3; D possibly corresponds to TRBD2 (6 bases). The CDR3 has 14 residues. CDR1 is SGHTA, CDR2 FQGNSA, per germline. The V end was cut by 2 bases, the J end by 4 bases, with 10 bases between.

The chain uses TRBV3-1 and TRBJ2-5, with D possibly called TRBD1 or TRBD2 (6 bases each). The CDR3 has 13 amino acids. Trimming removed 5 bases at V and 4 bases at J, with 11 bases between. Germline V gene data show CDR1 as LGHDT and CDR2 as YNNKEL (reference sequence). CDR3 sequence: CASSVGGSETQYF. DNA for the CDR3: TGTGCCAGCAGCGTAGGGGGGTCAGAGACCCAGTACTTC.

To note about this clonotype: A read error may produce the germline difference seen at one junction end. CDR3 sequence reads: CVSSLSLRTETYEQYF. The DNA for the CDR3 is TGTGTCAGCAGCCTCTCACTACGGACAGAAACCTACGAGCAGTACTTC. V usage is TRBV14 and J usage is TRBJ2-7; a weak D match, TRBD1 (6 bases). Germline V gene sequence: CDR1 SGHDN, CDR2 FVKESK. The CDR3 spans 16 residues.

This clonotype showed up just once. The chain joins TRBV7-2 to TRBJ2-1; 8 bases are shared with TRBD2. Germline lookup yields CDR1 SGHTA and CDR2 FQGNSA. This CDR3 spans 16 amino acids. With 1 base clipped from V and 12 bases from J, the junction kept 14 bases outside the gene matches. CDR3 amino acids: CASSLGTSRNFDGQFF. For the CDR3, the DNA is TGTGCCAGCAGCTTAGGGACTAGCCGGAACTTTGATGGGCAGTTCTTC.